These 23 T cell receptor beta chains were sequenced from one sample in a study of blood T cell repertoires in COVID-19 (dated by TCRdb to about 2020). Library construction relied on the immunoSEQ multiplex PCR assay. Here the immuneACCESS table is served through TCRdb, limited to in-frame sequences with V and J called. Missing clones are a known gap in these copies; in checked studies unresolved V genes cover under half, and the rest lacks a known reason. The sample has 100,000 to 150,000 clones on record, around 89% of them singletons. 18% of the sample comes from the top ten. The sample taken for sequencing was peripheral blood. Every receptor here comes from a man aged 50 to 60 with active or convalescent COVID-19.

The chain has TRBV5-6 and TRBJ2-5; TRBD2 might be the D (6 bases). CDR3 size: 18 residues. Germline V lookup: CDR1 SGHDT, CDR2 YYEEEE. V was pared by 4 bases and J by 4 bases, with 26 bases between. The CDR3 loop is CASSPRWGGIFRGETQYF. In DNA, the CDR3 is TGTGCCAGCAGCCCCCGTTGGGGAGGAATTTTTCGGGGAGAGACCCAGTACTTC.

The chain is built from TRBV11-2 and TRBJ1-6, with D tentatively TRBD1 (5 bases). Trimming shortened V by 2 bases and J by 10 bases, and 12 bases separated the two germline ends. CDR1 and CDR2 (germline): SGHAT, FQNNGV. This CDR3 has 14 amino acids. The CDR3 is CASSLKGDWSPLHF. The CDR3 region has the DNA TGTGCCAGCAGCTTAAAAGGGGACTGGTCACCCCTCCACTTT.

This clone was recorded once. The gene calls are TRBV5-1 and TRBJ1-2; 11 bases match TRBD1. Trimming took 0 bases from V and 6 from J; bases not matched to a gene: 7. The CDR3 loop spans 16 amino acids. Germline CDR1 reads SGHRS; CDR2 reads YFSETQ. In DNA form, the CDR3 reads TGCGCCAGCAGCTTGGCCCTGGACAGGGGGCGAAATGGCTACACCTTC. Translation: CASSLALDRGRNGYTF.

This clone was observed a few times. This rearrangement joins TRBV28 to TRBJ1-3; TRBD1 matches at 7 bases. The germline gives CDR1 MDHEN, CDR2 SYDVKM. J gave up 5 bases and V 4 bases, and 5 bases lay outside the gene matches. The CDR3 has 14 amino acids. The CDR3 here is CASSYRDSRNTIYF. The CDR3 DNA is TGTGCCAGCAGTTACCGGGACAGCAGAAACACCATATATTTT. Filled out from reference TRBV28 and TRBJ1-3, the complete variable domain reads DVKVTQSSRYLVKRTGEKVFLECVQDMDHENMFWYRQDPGLGLRLIYFSYDVKMKEKGDIPEGYSVSREKKERFSLILESASTNQTSMYLCASSYRDSRNTIYFGEGSWLTVV.

The rearrangement links TRBV5-4 to TRBJ2-1; D is possibly TRBD2 (6 bases). This CDR3 has 17 amino acids. V dropped 0 bases and J dropped 2 bases, with 15 bases sitting between them. Germline assignment: CDR1 SGHNT and CDR2 YYREEE (reference sequence). Written as DNA, the CDR3 is TGTGCCAGCAGCTTGGCTAGTGGTACTAGCCCCTACAATGAGCAGTTCTTC. Its protein product is CASSLASGTSPYNEQFF.

The chain couples TRBV6-6 to TRBJ2-1; D ambiguous. Germline values: CDR1 MNHNY, CDR2 SVGAGI (reference sequence). The CDR3 has 14 residues. Deletions cut 0 bases from V and 6 bases from J, with 9 bases between. Written as DNA, the CDR3 is TGTGCCAGCAGTTACTCGTCCCTACTCAATGAGCAGTTCTTC. Translated: CASSYSSLLNEQFF.

The chain recombines TRBV5-1 with TRBJ1-3; D unclear. Germline CDR1 is SGHRS and CDR2 is YFSETQ. Trimming cost V 4 bases and J 0 bases, with 11 bases left between them. The CDR3 sequence is 15 residues long. The CDR3 is CASSISYSSGNTIYF. CDR3 in DNA: TGCGCCAGCAGCATCAGTTATTCCTCTGGAAACACCATATATTTT.

The J gene is TRBJ2-1, the V gene TRBV6-2 or TRBV6-3; 9 nucleotides align to TRBD2. Germline lookup yields CDR1 MNHEY and CDR2 SVGEGT. The CDR3 length is 15 residues. V gave up 1 base and J gave up 7 bases; unmatched junction bases: 5. DNA for the CDR3: TGTGCCAGCAGTTACTGGACGGGACTAGCAAATGAGCAGTTCTTC. Translating it yields CASSYWTGLANEQFF.

This chain joins TRBV2 and TRBJ2-5; 14 nucleotides align to TRBD2. The CDR3 is 16 amino acids. V lost 6 bases to trimming and J lost 5 bases; unmatched junction nucleotides: 8. Germline values: CDR1 SNHLY, CDR2 FYNNEI. CDR3 DNA sequence: TGTGCCAGCAGGCCGGGACTAGCGGGAGATCAGGAGACCCAGTACTTC. It translates to CASRPGLAGDQETQYF.

This rearrangement joins TRBV12-3 or TRBV12-4 to TRBJ1-5; D gene uncertain. V lost 8 bases to trimming and J lost 2 bases, with 10 bases between them. The CDR3 runs to 13 residues. For the CDR3, the DNA is TGTGCCAGCCGCCTCGGGGGCAATCAGCCCCAGCATTTT. This gives the protein CASRLGGNQPQHF.

This chain joins TRBV7-9 and TRBJ2-2, with a possible D match to TRBD1 (5 bases). The germline CDR1 and CDR2 sequences are SEHNR and FQNEAQ (reference sequence). The CDR3 sequence is 13 residues long. Trimming pared 5 bases from V and 6 bases from J, leaving 10 bases between. The CDR3 region is CASSIQGSGELFF. The CDR3 DNA follows: TGTGCCAGCAGCATTCAGGGTTCCGGGGAGCTGTTTTTT. The full variable domain, its missing parts supplied by reference TRBV7-9 and TRBJ2-2, is DTGVSQNPRHKITKRGQNVTFRCDPISEHNRLYWYRQTLGQGPEFLTYFQNEAQLEKSRLLSDRFSAERPKGSFSTLEIQRTEQGDSAMYLCASSIQGSGELFFGEGSRLTVL.

The chain uses TRBV3-1 (or the pseudogene TRBV3-2) and TRBJ2-5, with TRBD2 matching over 11 bases. CDR3 size: 18 residues. The germline V gene encodes CDR1 LGHDT and CDR2 YNNKEL (reference sequence). V was clipped by 0 bases and J by 3 bases; unmatched bases: 9. CDR3 DNA: TGTGCCAGCAGCCAAGATTCGAGGGTAGCGGGGGGGGAAGAGACCCAGTACTTC. Amino acids: CASSQDSRVAGGEETQYF.

Here the CDR3 DNA reads TGTGCCAGTAGCGACCGACTAGCGGGGAACTCCTACAATGAGCAGTTCTTC. Encoded protein: CASSDRLAGNSYNEQFF. This chain uses TRBV19 with TRBJ2-1; TRBD2 agrees at 11 bases. The CDR3 loop spans 17 amino acids. The V gene end was trimmed by 6 bases and the J gene end by 0 bases; junction bases not matched to a gene: 7. Germline CDR1 is LNHDA and CDR2 is SQIVND (reference sequence). Supplemented by reference TRBV19 and TRBJ2-1, the full variable domain reads DGGITQSPKYLFRKEGQNVTLSCEQNLNHDAMYWYRQDPGQGLRLIYYSQIVNDFQKGDIAEGYSVSREKKESFPLTVTSAQKNPTAFYLCASSDRLAGNSYNEQFFGPGTRLTVL.

The J gene is TRBJ2-1, the V gene TRBV11-3; 9 bases agree with TRBD2. The germline CDR1 and CDR2 sequences are SGHNT and YENEEA. The CDR3 consists of 16 residues. The trim removed 2 bases at V and 7 bases at J, leaving 9 bases unmatched. CDR3 DNA: TGTGCCAGCAGCTTAAGCGGAGCGGGAGGAAGAAATGAGCAGTTCTTC. This encodes CASSLSGAGGRNEQFF.

The genes are TRBV12-3 or TRBV12-4 and TRBJ2-5, with D tentatively TRBD1 (5 bases). The CDR3 runs 13 residues. Trimming left V 3 bases short and J 4 bases short, with 9 bases between. This CDR3 is CASSFSQGETQYF. The CDR3 DNA follows: TGTGCCAGCAGTTTTTCCCAGGGAGAGACCCAGTACTTC.

DNA of the CDR3: TGCGCCAGCAGTGGCCGACTAGCGGGAATTTTTGACCAAGAGACCCAGTACTTC. Its protein product is CASSGRLAGIFDQETQYF. The V gene is TRBV10-1, the J gene TRBJ2-5, with 11 bases lining up with TRBD2. CDR3 length: 18 amino acids. CDR1 is WNHNN, CDR2 SYGVQD, per germline (reference sequence). Trimming removed 4 bases from V and 0 bases from J; junction bases left unmatched: 10.

The V call is TRBV7-2, the J call TRBJ2-7; D may be TRBD2 (5 bases). Trimming left V 1 base short and J 3 bases short, with 10 bases between. CDR3 length: 14 amino acids. CDR1 is SGHTA, CDR2 FQGNSA, per germline. The CDR3 bases are TGTGCCAGCAGCTTAGTAGCGTCACTCTACGAGCAGTACTTC. This codes for CASSLVASLYEQYF.

The chain employs TRBV6-5 and TRBJ2-2, with D maybe TRBD1 (5 bases). This CDR3 is built from 15 residues. The germline V and J ends were trimmed by 7 bases and 4 bases, with 16 bases remaining between them. The germline V gene has CDR1 MNHEY and CDR2 SVGAGI. The CDR3 nucleotides are TGTGCCAGCAACCTTGAAGCAGGGTCCACCGGGGAGCTGTTTTTT. Amino acids: CASNLEAGSTGELFF.

The DNA for the CDR3 is TGTGCCAGCAGCTTAGATGGCGGCAGCAAGGCCGGAAACACCATATATTTT. Translated: CASSLDGGSKAGNTIYF. The chain employs TRBV11-3 and TRBJ1-3; D remains unclear. There are 17 residues in the CDR3. With 0 bases removed from V and 4 bases from J, the gap between germline ends came to 16 bases. Germline CDR1 SGHNT, CDR2 YENEEA.

The chain joins TRBV7-8 to TRBJ2-2; 10 bases are a match to TRBD1. The germline V gene has CDR1 SGHVS and CDR2 FQNEAQ. The CDR3 is 15 residues long. J gave up 6 bases and V 2 bases, and 3 bases lay outside the gene matches. CDR3 loop: CASSLLGTGAGELFF. The CDR3 DNA reads as TGTGCCAGCAGCTTACTGGGGACAGGGGCCGGGGAGCTGTTTTTT.

This clone was counted a few times. The chain employs TRBV21-1 and TRBJ2-1; the table names TRBD2, a call not compared with the DNA. TRBV21-1 is termed a pseudogene. The CDR3 spans 22 residues. CDR3 bases: TGTGCCAGCAGCAAAGCGACTAGCGGGAGGGTCCTGTCCCCGGGTTGTTACAATGAGCAGTTCTTC. It yields the protein CASSKATSGRVLSPGCYNEQFF.

The J gene is TRBJ2-3, the V gene TRBV9, with 7 bases matching TRBD2. The length of the CDR3 is 15 residues. Germline loops: CDR1 SGDLS, CDR2 YYNGEE. V was pared by 0 bases and J by 3 bases, with 4 bases of the junction left unmatched. The CDR3 DNA follows: TGTGCCAGCAGCGTAGGGAGTAGCGGGACAGATACGCAGTATTTT. Protein product: CASSVGSSGTDTQYF.

In DNA, the CDR3 is TGTGCCAGCAGTTACAAGGTCGGGGATGAAAAACTGTTTTTT. Its protein is CASSYKVGDEKLFF. V gene TRBV6-5 combines with J gene TRBJ1-4; D call uncertain. V was trimmed by 2 bases and J by 6 bases, leaving 10 bases between them. This CDR3 has 14 amino acids. CDR1 and CDR2 from the germline V gene are MNHEY and SVGAGI.